This TCR beta chain emerged from a study of cytomegalovirus exposure and HLA in healthy donors. The CDR3 runs to 17 residues. V trimming: 0 bases; J trimming: 4 bases; junction bases outside the gene matches: 9. CDR1 is SGHDN and CDR2 is FVKESK in the germline V gene. Primers for the PCR totalled 60 Vbeta and 13 Jbeta. Sequenced by immunoSEQ multiplex PCR; TCRdb stores in-frame clones only, minus some. The sample contains around 94,000 clones, about three fifths of which appear only once. Sample: PBMCs. The TCR was taken from a human donor in good health. J is TRBJ2-1 and V is TRBV14; 7 nucleotides line up with TRBD1. In DNA, the CDR3 is TGTGCCAGCAGCCAAGATGGTTTCAGGGGGAAGTACAATGAGCAGTTCTTC. It translates to CASSQDGFRGKYNEQFF.